A selection of T cell receptor beta chains follows, all from one sample in a study of blood T cell repertoires in COVID-19. The data were produced by immunoSEQ multiplex PCR, yet TCRdb's version contains in-frame clones alone and is incomplete. Of fewer than 300,000 clones listed, approximately 84% are singletons. Sequencing was performed on PBMCs or T cells enriched from blood (not recorded which). These receptors were taken from a man aged 18-30 years who had recovered from COVID-19. The CDR3 runs from the conserved cysteine through the conserved F or W. D genes are given only for firm matches. Clone size is not always given. Where it is, it says once, few, many or a class for expanded clones.

>TRBJ2-1|once|TRBD2|TRBV19
CASSINREDQNYNEQFF
TGTGCCAGTAGTATAAATCGGGAGGACCAGAACTACAATGAGCAGTTCTTC
>TRBJ2-7|-|-|TRBV29-1
CSVTEGVQGNEQYF
TGCAGCGTCACAGAGGGGGTTCAAGGCAACGAGCAGTACTTC
>TRBJ1-1|-|-|TRBV7-6
CASSLAAATNTEAFF
TGTGCCAGCAGCTTAGCGGCGGCGACGAACACTGAAGCTTTCTTT
>TRBJ1-2|-|-|TRBV27
CASRSGTEASLTTYGYTF
TGTGCCAGCAGGAGCGGGACGGAGGCTTCCCTTACAACATATGGCTACACCTTC
>TRBJ2-1|-|TRBD2|TRBV4-1
CASSQRGGRPNNEQFF
TGCGCCAGCAGCCAAAGGGGCGGGAGACCGAACAATGAGCAGTTCTTC
>TRBJ1-2|-|TRBD1|TRBV27
CASSLSGTGWRYGYTF
TGTGCCAGCAGTTTATCCGGGACAGGTTGGCGTTATGGCTACACCTTC
>TRBJ1-2|few|-|TRBV2
CASRREVGGYTF
TGTGCCAGCAGGAGGGAGGTGGGCGGCTACACCTTC
>TRBJ1-5|-|TRBD1|TRBV7-9
CASSQQGDQPQHF
TGTGCCAGCAGCCAACAGGGGGATCAGCCCCAGCATTTT
>TRBJ2-5|-|TRBD1|TRBV18
CASSPGQTLQETQYF
TGTGCCAGCTCACCGGGACAGACACTCCAAGAGACCCAGTACTTC
>TRBJ1-3|-|TRBD1|TRBV3-1/TRBV3-2
CASSQGQAGYTIYF
TGTGCCAGCAGCCAGGGACAGGCGGGCTACACCATATATTTT